This is a list of T cell receptor beta chains from one sample in a study of brain metastases from non-small cell lung cancer. The assay was immunoSEQ multiplex PCR, and TCRdb's table has in-frame clones only and misses some. The sample contains approximately 750 clones, 65% to 85% of which appear only once. The sample comprised tissue from a brain metastasis. The receptors shown here come from a donor at least 40 years old with non-small cell lung cancer. Each CDR3 is given with its conserved first and last residue. Each record gives: V gene, clone size, D gene, J gene, CDR3 protein, CDR3 DNA. D genes are given only for firm matches. Clone sizes are given selectively: once, few, many, or a class where the clone is expanded.

TRBV9	NA	NA	TRBJ2-3	CASSPRTMTDTQYF	TGTGCCAGCAGCCCACGGACCATGACAGATACGCAGTATTTT
TRBV7-9	NA	NA	TRBJ1-1	CASSYTDRTEAFF	TGTGCCAGCAGCTATACAGACAGGACTGAAGCTTTCTTT
TRBV9	few	NA	TRBJ1-1	CASSVEPWGALNTEAFF	TGTGCCAGCAGCGTAGAACCGTGGGGGGCTCTTAACACTGAAGCTTTCTTT
TRBV7-9	NA	NA	TRBJ2-5	CASSSSGPGRAQYF	TGTGCCAGCAGCTCCTCAGGCCCGGGGCGAGCCCAGTACTTC
TRBV10-2	NA	NA	TRBJ1-1	CASSLGGLTEAFF	TGCGCCAGCAGCCTCGGAGGGCTCACTGAAGCTTTCTTT
TRBV2	NA	TRBD1	TRBJ1-4	CASNARGTNEKLFF	TGTGCCAGCAATGCCAGGGGGACTAATGAAAAACTGTTTTTT
TRBV2	NA	TRBD1	TRBJ1-6	CASSQGQGYNSPLHF	TGTGCCAGCAGCCAGGGACAGGGCTATAATTCACCCCTCCACTTT
TRBV29-1	NA	TRBD1	TRBJ2-1	CSALGQGAYNEQFF	TGCAGCGCCTTAGGACAGGGGGCTTACAATGAGCAGTTCTTC
TRBV6-5	NA	NA	TRBJ1-1	CASSLKANTEAFF	TGTGCCAGCAGTCTGAAAGCGAACACTGAAGCTTTCTTT
TRBV10-3	NA	NA	TRBJ1-5	CAISESVEPQHF	TGTGCCATCAGTGAGTCGGTAGAGCCCCAGCATTTT
TRBV3-1/TRBV3-2	NA	NA	TRBJ2-3	CASSRWVSVSDTQYF	TGTGCCAGCAGCCGTTGGGTTTCGGTGTCAGATACGCAGTATTTT
TRBV19	NA	NA	TRBJ2-4	CASSKEGATKNIQYF	TGTGCCAGTAGTAAGGAGGGGGCAACCAAAAACATTCAGTACTTC
TRBV6-5	NA	NA	TRBJ1-4	CASLNIGGTNEKLFF	TGTGCCAGCTTAAATATAGGGGGGACTAATGAAAAACTGTTTTTT
TRBV6-5	NA	TRBD2	TRBJ2-7	CASSWGGTRDYEQYF	TGTGCCAGCAGTTGGGGGGGAACGCGGGACTACGAGCAGTACTTC
TRBV5-1	NA	TRBD1	TRBJ1-1	CASSLGQGPQREAFF	TGCGCCAGCAGCTTGGGACAGGGGCCGCAACGTGAAGCTTTCTTT
TRBV29-1	NA	NA	TRBJ2-5	CSVREGTQYF	TGCAGCGTTCGTGAGGGGACCCAGTACTTC
TRBV7-7	NA	TRBD2	TRBJ2-1	CASSSHLSGGEQFF	TGTGCTAGCAGCTCCCACCTAAGCGGGGGGGAGCAGTTCTTC
TRBV3-1/TRBV3-2	NA	TRBD1	TRBJ1-1	CASSQAGTGRGTEAFF	TGTGCCAGCAGCCAAGCGGGGACAGGGCGGGGCACTGAAGCTTTCTTT
TRBV18	NA	TRBD1	TRBJ1-1	CATGLEQGYGNTEAFF	TGTGCCACCGGCCTGGAACAGGGGTACGGGAACACTGAAGCTTTCTTT
TRBV6-4	NA	NA	TRBJ2-1	CASSDGGSGYNEQFF	TGTGCCAGCAGTGACGGGGGGAGTGGGTACAATGAGCAGTTCTTC
TRBV27	NA	TRBD2	TRBJ2-7	CASSQLGGSYEQYF	TGTGCCAGCAGTCAACTGGGGGGGTCCTACGAGCAGTACTTC
TRBV9	NA	NA	TRBJ1-4	CASSAEGGCTNEKLFF	TGTGCCAGCAGCGCTGAGGGGGGGTGCACTAATGAAAAACTGTTTTTT
TRBV2	NA	TRBD2	TRBJ2-7	CASRVTSGRAYEQYF	TGTGCCAGCAGAGTAACTAGCGGGAGGGCCTACGAGCAGTACTTC
TRBV30	NA	NA	TRBJ1-1	CAWGSMGTEAFF	TGTGCCTGGGGGTCTATGGGCACTGAAGCTTTCTTT
TRBV25-1	NA	NA	TRBJ1-1	CASSEGARIQAFF	TGTGCCAGCAGTGAGGGAGCACGAATTCAGGCTTTCTTT